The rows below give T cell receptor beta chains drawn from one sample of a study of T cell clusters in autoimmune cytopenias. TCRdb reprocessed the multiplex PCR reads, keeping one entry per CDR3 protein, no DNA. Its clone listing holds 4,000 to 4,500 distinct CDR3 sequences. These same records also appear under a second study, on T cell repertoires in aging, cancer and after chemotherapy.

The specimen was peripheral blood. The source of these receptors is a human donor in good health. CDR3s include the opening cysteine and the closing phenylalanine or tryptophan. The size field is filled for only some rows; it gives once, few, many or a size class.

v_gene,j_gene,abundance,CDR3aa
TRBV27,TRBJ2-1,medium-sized,CASRLVAGGHNEQFF
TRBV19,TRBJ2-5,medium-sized,CATRGGGLGETQYF
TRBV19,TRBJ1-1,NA,CASTAWPQTGYIEAFF
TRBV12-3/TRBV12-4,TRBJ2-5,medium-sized,CASSQNRWETQYF
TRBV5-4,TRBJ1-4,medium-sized,CASSSDPGEKLFF
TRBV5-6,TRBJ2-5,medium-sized,CASSRFGGQETQYF
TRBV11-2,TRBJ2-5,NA,CASSSWGTGEETQYF
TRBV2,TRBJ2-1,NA,CASSDLTSDEQFF
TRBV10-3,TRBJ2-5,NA,CAISDPLAGGLETQYF
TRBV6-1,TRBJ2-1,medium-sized,CATTGHSYNEQFF
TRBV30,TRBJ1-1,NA,CAWGGTGDNTEAFF
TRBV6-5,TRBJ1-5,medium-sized,CASSGPRQATNQPQHF
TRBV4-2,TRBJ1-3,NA,CASSQALQGTIYF
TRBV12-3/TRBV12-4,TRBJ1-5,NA,CASSLASGNNQPQHF
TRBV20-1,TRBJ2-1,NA,CSARKSGTGVFYNEQFF
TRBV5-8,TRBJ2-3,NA,CASSLAGGEILSTDTQYF
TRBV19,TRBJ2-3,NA,CASSPGQGATDTQYF